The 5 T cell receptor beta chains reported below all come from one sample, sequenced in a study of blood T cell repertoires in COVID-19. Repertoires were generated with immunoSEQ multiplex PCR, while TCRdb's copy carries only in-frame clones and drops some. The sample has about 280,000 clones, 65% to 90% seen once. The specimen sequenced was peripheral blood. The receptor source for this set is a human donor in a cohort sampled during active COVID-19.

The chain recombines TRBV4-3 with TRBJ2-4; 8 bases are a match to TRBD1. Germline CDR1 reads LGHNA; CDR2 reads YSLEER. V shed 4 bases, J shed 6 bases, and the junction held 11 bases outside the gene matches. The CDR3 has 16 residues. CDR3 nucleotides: TGCGCCAGCAGCCCCCGGGTGATCGGGACAGGAAACATTCAGTACTTC. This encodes CASSPRVIGTGNIQYF.

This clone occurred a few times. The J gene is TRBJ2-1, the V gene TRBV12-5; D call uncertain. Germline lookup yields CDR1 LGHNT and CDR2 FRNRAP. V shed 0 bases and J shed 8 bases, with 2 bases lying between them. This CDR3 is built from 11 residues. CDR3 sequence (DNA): TGTGCTAGTGGTTTGGTCGATGAGCAGTTCTTC. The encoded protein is CASGLVDEQFF.

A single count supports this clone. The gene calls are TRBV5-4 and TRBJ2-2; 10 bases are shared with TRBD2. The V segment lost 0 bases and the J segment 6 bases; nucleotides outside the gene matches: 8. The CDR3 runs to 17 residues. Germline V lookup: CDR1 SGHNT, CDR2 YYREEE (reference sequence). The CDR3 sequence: CASSLDVLAGVSGELFF. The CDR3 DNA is TGTGCCAGCAGCTTGGATGTTCTAGCGGGAGTATCCGGGGAGCTGTTTTTT.

CDR3: CASSLAQYGGETQYF. CDR3 sequence (DNA): TGCGCCAGCAGCTTGGCGCAATACGGGGGGGAGACCCAGTACTTC. The chain carries TRBV5-1 and TRBJ2-5, with 7 bases matching TRBD2. Germline V lookup: CDR1 SGHRS, CDR2 YFSETQ. The CDR3 has 15 residues. Losses at the gene ends were 0 bases for V and 5 bases for J; bases not matched to a gene: 7.

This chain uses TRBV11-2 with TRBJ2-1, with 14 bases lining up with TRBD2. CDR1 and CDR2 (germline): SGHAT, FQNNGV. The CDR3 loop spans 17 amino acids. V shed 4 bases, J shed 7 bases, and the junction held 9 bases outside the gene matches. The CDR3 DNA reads TGTGCCAGCAGCTCAAGATCCGGGACTAGCGGGAGTAATGAGCAGTTCTTC. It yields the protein CASSSRSGTSGSNEQFF.